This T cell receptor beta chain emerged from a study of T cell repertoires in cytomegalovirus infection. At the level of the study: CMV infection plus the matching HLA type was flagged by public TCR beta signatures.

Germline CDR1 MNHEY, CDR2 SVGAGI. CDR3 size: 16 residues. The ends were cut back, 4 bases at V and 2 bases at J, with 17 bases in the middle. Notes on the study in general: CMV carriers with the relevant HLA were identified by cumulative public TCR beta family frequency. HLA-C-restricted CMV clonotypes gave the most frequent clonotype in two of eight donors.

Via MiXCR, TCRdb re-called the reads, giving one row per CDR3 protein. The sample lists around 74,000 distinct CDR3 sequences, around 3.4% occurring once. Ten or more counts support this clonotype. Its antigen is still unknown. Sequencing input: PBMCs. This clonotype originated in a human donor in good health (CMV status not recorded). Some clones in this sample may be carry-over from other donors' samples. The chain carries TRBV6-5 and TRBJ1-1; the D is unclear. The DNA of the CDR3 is TGTGCCAGCAGTTTCCGCTCAGTCAACCAAAACACTGAAGCTTTCTTT. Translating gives CASSFRSVNQNTEAFF.